Presented here are 3 T cell receptor beta chains from one specimen sequenced in a study of blood T cell repertoires in COVID-19. Profiled with immunoSEQ multiplex PCR; TCRdb holds only in-frame clones, not every one. The repertoire consists of around 150,000 clones, with approximately 95% occurring once and the leading ten covering under 5%. Sequenced material: peripheral blood. The receptors here all came from a woman in her forties or fifties with acute or convalescent COVID-19.

The chain links TRBV18 to TRBJ2-7, with 8 bases matching TRBD1. Germline trimming cut 6 bases from V and 6 bases from J; bases unmatched to any gene: 10. Germline CDR1 and CDR2: KGHSH and LQKENI. The CDR3 covers 14 residues. This CDR3 reads CASSPSTGASEQYF. Here the CDR3 DNA reads TGTGCCAGCTCCCCATCGACAGGGGCCAGCGAGCAGTACTTC.

The rearrangement links TRBV2 to TRBJ1-5; D perhaps matches TRBD1 (5 bases). V was shortened by 4 bases and J by 4 bases, with 14 bases between the two germline ends. Germline V gene sequence: CDR1 SNHLY, CDR2 FYNNEI. CDR3 length: 15 residues. The DNA for the CDR3 is TGTGCCAGCAGTGTCGAGGTGGGGGGAAATCAGCCCCAGCATTTT. Protein product: CASSVEVGGNQPQHF.

The chain joins TRBV7-6 to TRBJ2-5, with 7 bases matching TRBD2. Per the germline V gene, CDR1 is SGHVS and CDR2 is FNYEAQ. This CDR3 region has 13 residues. V was clipped by 4 bases and J by 2 bases; unmatched bases: 1. DNA of the CDR3: TGTGCCAGCAGCTGGGGGGGACAAGAGACCCAGTACTTC. Its protein is CASSWGGQETQYF. Filled out from reference TRBV7-6 and TRBJ2-5, the complete variable domain reads GAGVSQSPRYKVTKRGQDVALRCDPISGHVSLYWYRQALGQGPEFLTYFNYEAQQDKSGLPNDRFSAERPEGSISTLTIQRTEQRDSAMYRCASSWGGQETQYFGPGTRLLVL.